The 26 T cell receptor beta chains below all came from one sample that was sequenced in a study of OX40 agonist ivuxolimab in advanced cancers. Measured with immunoSEQ multiplex PCR; TCRdb has only the in-frame clones, and not every one. The repertoire has tens of thousands of clones, over 80% of them found once; the top ten carry approximately 4.5%. The source was CD4+ or CD8+ T cells sorted from blood, collected in a trial of the OX40 agonist ivuxolimab. These TCRs come from an adult with an advanced solid tumor such as melanoma, head and neck, liver or kidney cancer.

The rearrangement links TRBV15 to TRBJ2-7, with D unresolved. The V end was cut by 4 bases, the J end by 2 bases, with 6 bases between. This CDR3 has 12 amino acids. Per the germline V gene, CDR1 is LNHNV and CDR2 is YYDKDF (reference sequence). The chain's CDR3 is CATSKGPYEQYF. The CDR3 DNA is TGTGCCACCAGCAAGGGTCCCTACGAGCAGTACTTC.

This clone was seen a single time. For the CDR3, the DNA is TGTGCCAGCAGCTTTTTTGGCGGACTAAACACTGAAGCTTTCTTT. Protein sequence: CASSFFGGLNTEAFF. V and J are TRBV5-4 and TRBJ1-1; the D is unclear. This CDR3 has 15 amino acids. V was shortened by 2 bases and J by 2 bases, with 13 bases between the two germline ends. Germline V gene sequence: CDR1 SGHNT, CDR2 YYREEE (reference sequence).

This rearrangement joins TRBV6-5 to TRBJ2-7, with D perhaps matching TRBD1 or TRBD2 (5 bases each). CDR3 length: 14 residues. Germline assignment: CDR1 MNHEY and CDR2 SVGAGI. Trimming shortened V by 6 bases and J by 7 bases, and 19 bases separated the two germline ends. The CDR3 reads CASSRGPGTGEQYF. CDR3 coding DNA: TGTGCCAGCAGCCGCGGCCCCGGGACGGGAGAGCAGTACTTC.

This sequence joins TRBV10-3 and TRBJ2-3, with D uncertain. The CDR3 covers 15 residues. The V and J ends lost 2 bases and 2 bases respectively, with 11 bases between them. In germline, CDR1 is ENHRY, CDR2 SYGVKD. The CDR3 sequence: CAISEEGDPTDTQYF. In DNA, the CDR3 is TGTGCCATCAGTGAGGAAGGAGATCCCACAGATACGCAGTATTTT.

The J gene is TRBJ1-2, the V gene TRBV28, with D perhaps TRBD1 (6 bases). CDR1 MDHEN and CDR2 SYDVKM come from the germline V gene. V lost 6 bases and J lost 2, with 13 bases in between. This CDR3 comprises 14 residues. The CDR3 spells CASSPTGPNYGYTF. The CDR3 bases are TGTGCCAGCAGCCCGACAGGCCCAAACTATGGCTACACCTTC.

The V call is TRBV23-1, the J call TRBJ2-2; D unclear. TRBV23-1 is noted as an ORF with a role that remains uncertain. V was pared by 0 bases and J by 1 base, with 6 bases between. The CDR3 is 15 residues long. DNA for the CDR3: TGCGCCAGCAGTCAATCGTTAGTGAACACCGGGGAGCTGTTTTTT. Amino acids: CASSQSLVNTGELFF.

This chain connects TRBV4-1 to TRBJ2-3, with D possibly called TRBD1 or TRBD2 (5 bases each). The germline V and J ends were trimmed by 0 bases and 2 bases, with 12 bases remaining between them. The CDR3 has 16 residues. CDR1 is MGHRA, CDR2 YSYEKL, per germline. The CDR3 here is CASSQDRRGPTDTQYF. DNA for the CDR3: TGCGCCAGCAGCCAAGATCGCCGGGGACCCACAGATACGCAGTATTTT.

The V call is TRBV4-1, the J call TRBJ1-6; the match to TRBD1 covers 8 bases. This CDR3 is built from 16 residues. Germline CDR1 is MGHRA and CDR2 is YSYEKL. After removal of 4 bases from V and 8 bases from J, the junction contained 10 bases not matched to a gene. In DNA form, the CDR3 reads TGCGCCAGCAGCCCCCTGGGGGACAGGAGCGATTCACCCCTCCACTTT. Residues: CASSPLGDRSDSPLHF.

V and J are TRBV7-2 and TRBJ2-5; TRBD1 matches 9 bases. CDR3 size: 16 residues. Germline V gene lookup returns CDR1 SGHTA and CDR2 FQGNSA. The V and J ends lost 5 bases and 5 bases, in that order; junction bases with no gene match: 12. Here the CDR3 reads CASSLRAGTGLETQYF. DNA of the CDR3: TGTGCCAGCAGCCTACGAGCCGGGACAGGGTTGGAGACCCAGTACTTC.

The V call is TRBV28, the J call TRBJ2-5; D tentatively fits TRBD1 or TRBD2 (6 bases each). The length of the CDR3 is 15 residues. The germline CDR1 and CDR2 sequences are MDHEN and SYDVKM. The V and J ends lost 2 bases and 5 bases respectively, with 15 bases between them. CDR3 sequence (DNA): TGTGCCAGCAGTTTACAGAGGGGGGCAGGGGAGACCCAGTACTTC. It yields the protein CASSLQRGAGETQYF. Drawing the rest from reference TRBV28 and TRBJ2-5, the complete variable domain is DVKVTQSSRYLVKRTGEKVFLECVQDMDHENMFWYRQDPGLGLRLIYFSYDVKMKEKGDIPEGYSVSREKKERFSLILESASTNQTSMYLCASSLQRGAGETQYFGPGTRLLVL.

The rearrangement uses TRBV27 and TRBJ2-1; TRBD2 matches 11 bases. CDR1 and CDR2 from the germline V gene are MNHEY and SMNVEV (reference sequence). V shed 7 bases and J 7 bases; nucleotides not matched to a gene: 6. The CDR3 has 14 amino acids. The CDR3 region has the DNA TGTGCCAGCACCCTAGCGGGAGGAAGGAATGAGCAGTTCTTC. Translating gives CASTLAGGRNEQFF.

V and J are TRBV9 and TRBJ2-3; D gene ambiguous. CDR1 and CDR2 (germline): SGDLS, YYNGEE. This CDR3 has 12 amino acids. With 3 bases removed from V and 7 bases from J, the gap between germline ends came to 9 bases. Here the CDR3 DNA reads TGTGCCAGCAGCGGACCAAGGAATACGCAGTATTTT. Translation gives CASSGPRNTQYF.

The chain recombines TRBV2 with TRBJ2-7, with TRBD1 matching 8 bases. J lost 3 bases, V lost 5 bases, and 9 bases had no gene match. Germline CDR1 reads SNHLY; CDR2 reads FYNNEI. The CDR3 loop spans 15 amino acids. The CDR3 coding sequence is TGTGCCAGCAGTCCCCCCGACAGGGGATACTACGAGCAGTACTTC. It specifies CASSPPDRGYYEQYF. Using reference TRBV2 and TRBJ2-7 for the parts outside the CDR3, the full variable domain is EPEVTQTPSHQVTQMGQEVILRCVPISNHLYFYWYRQILGQKVEFLVSFYNNEISEKSEIFDDQFSVERPDGSNFTLKIRSTKLEDSAMYFCASSPPDRGYYEQYFGPGTRLTVT.

V is TRBV6-5 and J is TRBJ2-1; D gene ambiguous. Germline V gene lookup returns CDR1 MNHEY and CDR2 SVGAGI. Trimming stripped 0 bases from V and 9 bases from J, with 6 bases between. The CDR3 is 12 residues long. In DNA form, the CDR3 reads TGTGCCAGCAGTTACTCGATGGGTGAGCAGTTCTTC. Translated: CASSYSMGEQFF.

This clone was observed a single time. This chain links TRBV6-1 with TRBJ1-1, with TRBD1 identical over 8 bases. Germline CDR1 reads MNHNS; CDR2 reads SASEGT. The CDR3 totals 15 residues. V shed 3 bases, J shed 4 bases, and the junction held 7 bases outside the gene matches. CDR3 bases: TGTGCCAGCAGTGATCGGACAGGGAGGACCACTGAAGCTTTCTTT. Translating gives CASSDRTGRTTEAFF.

This chain connects TRBV7-2 to TRBJ2-1, with D unclear. Trimming pared 5 bases from V and 8 bases from J, leaving 7 bases between. Germline assignment: CDR1 SGHTA and CDR2 FQGNSA. CDR3 size: 11 residues. CDR3 nucleotide sequence: TGTGCCAGCAGCCCCCGCCATGAGCAGTTCTTC. Translating gives CASSPRHEQFF.

V gene TRBV7-2 combines with J gene TRBJ2-1; tentative D call: TRBD2 (6 bases). This CDR3 is 15 amino acids long. Germline V gene sequence: CDR1 SGHTA, CDR2 FQGNSA. V was trimmed by 0 bases and J by 3 bases, leaving 9 bases between them. Here the CDR3 reads CASSLAFGGYNEQFF. The CDR3, as DNA: TGTGCCAGCAGCTTAGCGTTCGGGGGCTACAATGAGCAGTTCTTC. The variable domain in full, completed from reference TRBV7-2 and TRBJ2-1, reads GAGVSQSPSNKVTEKGKDVELRCDPISGHTALYWYRQSLGQGLEFLIYFQGNSAPDKSGLPSDRFSAERTGGSVSTLTIQRTQQEDSAVYLCASSLAFGGYNEQFFGPGTRLTVL.

This clone was picked up one time. This chain links TRBV25-1 with TRBJ2-3, with D unresolved. Germline CDR1 is MGHDK and CDR2 is SYGVNS. Deletions cut 3 bases from V and 6 bases from J, with 7 bases between. The CDR3 totals 12 residues. The CDR3 region has the DNA TGTGCCAGCAGTGACTATGGCGATACGCAGTATTTT. Protein product: CASSDYGDTQYF.

The chain uses TRBV5-1 and TRBJ2-5; D might be TRBD2 (6 bases). V shed 5 bases and J shed 11 bases, with 28 bases lying between them. The CDR3 has 16 residues. Germline values: CDR1 SGHRS, CDR2 YFSETQ. The CDR3 coding sequence is TGCGCCAGCAGGGAGGGGACTGCTCTGGGCTCTAATGTGCAGTACTTC. It encodes CASREGTALGSNVQYF.

This chain links TRBV9 with TRBJ2-2, with 9 bases fitting TRBD1. Losses at the gene ends were 3 bases for V and 5 bases for J; bases not matched to a gene: 5. The CDR3 totals 15 residues. Germline CDR1 is SGDLS and CDR2 is YYNGEE. CDR3 bases: TGTGCCAGCAGCGCCACAGGGGGCATGACCGGGGAGCTGTTTTTT. Residues: CASSATGGMTGELFF.

This chain links TRBV7-2 with TRBJ2-7, with no clear D. The CDR3 has 13 amino acids. CDR1 SGHTA and CDR2 FQGNSA come from the germline V gene. V shed 1 base and J shed 4 bases, with 8 bases lying between them. The CDR3 DNA follows: TGTGCCAGCAGCTTAGGGACGCGTTACGAGCAGTACTTC. It translates to CASSLGTRYEQYF.

The V and J genes are TRBV6-5 and TRBJ1-4; 11 nucleotides agree with TRBD1. Germline lookup yields CDR1 MNHEY and CDR2 SVGAGI. V lost 11 bases, J lost 4 bases, and 6 bases stayed unmatched. The CDR3 sequence is 14 residues long. The CDR3 sequence is CAVGQGAGNEKLFF. DNA of the CDR3: TGTGCCGTCGGACAGGGGGCCGGTAATGAAAAACTGTTTTTT.

The chain combines TRBV27 with TRBJ1-4, with a tentative D call TRBD1 (5 bases). Trimming took 2 bases from V and 2 from J, leaving 12 bases between them. The CDR3 contains 16 residues. Germline CDR1 MNHEY, CDR2 SMNVEV (reference sequence). The CDR3 loop is CASSLKGAATNEKLFF. The CDR3 region has the DNA TGTGCCAGCAGTTTAAAAGGGGCGGCGACTAATGAAAAACTGTTTTTT. The full variable domain, its missing parts supplied by reference TRBV27 and TRBJ1-4, is EAQVTQNPRYLITVTGKKLTVTCSQNMNHEYMSWYRQDPGLGLRQIYYSMNVEVTDKGDVPEGYKVSRKEKRNFPLILESPSPNQTSLYFCASSLKGAATNEKLFFGSGTQLSVL.

The CDR3 sequence: CASNPRTPPRRAVYNEQFF. The DNA of the CDR3 is TGTGCCAGCAACCCCCGAACCCCGCCTAGGAGGGCCGTTTACAATGAGCAGTTCTTC. The V call is TRBV21-1, the J call TRBJ2-1; the table's D call, TRBD2, was not checked against the DNA. TRBV21-1 constitutes a pseudogene. The CDR3 covers 19 residues.

Regarding this clone: Other DNA sequences in the same sample also yield this CDR3. The chain links TRBV10-2 to TRBJ2-7; 11 positions agree with TRBD1. The CDR3 loop spans 15 amino acids. V shed 4 bases, J shed 6 bases, and the junction held 8 bases outside the gene matches. Germline CDR1 WSHSY, CDR2 SAAADI. As DNA, the CDR3 is TGCGCCAGCAGTGCAGCCGGGACAGGGGGAGGCGAGCAGTACTTC. Residues: CASSAAGTGGGEQYF.

The chain is built from TRBV13 and TRBJ2-5; 10 bases map to TRBD1. Trimming removed 5 bases from V and 6 bases from J; junction bases left unmatched: 6. Germline CDR1 and CDR2: PRHDT and FYEKMQ (reference sequence). The CDR3 totals 14 residues. The DNA for the CDR3 is TGTGCCAGCAGCCCCGGGACAGGGGTAAAGACCCAGTACTTC. This encodes CASSPGTGVKTQYF.